This paragraph reports one T cell receptor beta chain. Antigen: not known. These data come from a study of a mutant IDH1 vaccine in newly diagnosed glioma. Across the study: Earlier treatment was radiotherapy, temozolomide, or both, with most getting both.

Here immunoSEQ multiplex PCR was the method, and the copy in TCRdb shows in-frame clones only, minus some. This sample has 75,000 to 85,000 clones, with around 90% found just once. The time point: week 5, during vaccination. The study gave 300 ug of mutant IDH1 20-mer peptide per vaccine dose, with topical imiquimod. The CDR3 has 14 amino acids. Germline CDR1 SGHTA, CDR2 FQGTGA. V lost 1 base and J lost 4, with 8 bases in between. The study's findings and limits: Pseudoprogression seemingly bore no relation to changes in top peripheral T cell clonotypes.

The sequence was obtained from a woman between 50 and 59 years old with glioma. The chain couples TRBV7-3 to TRBJ2-1; the D is unclear. The sample consisted of PBMCs, taken from a glioma patient whose treatment included an IDH1 peptide vaccine. CDR3 amino acids: CASSLMIGYNEQFF. For the CDR3, the DNA is TGTGCCAGCAGCTTAATGATTGGGTACAATGAGCAGTTCTTC. The entire variable domain, with the rest obtained from reference TRBV7-3 and TRBJ2-1, is as follows: GAGVSQTPSNKVTEKGKYVELRCDPISGHTALYWYRQSLGQGPEFLIYFQGTGAADDSGLPNDRFFAVRPEGSVSTLKIQRTERGDSAVYLCASSLMIGYNEQFFGPGTRLTVL.